The sequence of this TCR beta chain was determined in a study of T cells in Graves' hyperthyroidism and ophthalmopathy. Findings of the study overall: A median 6.5 months before onset, the model predicted ophthalmopathy. Classification by a 13 V-J model distinguished ophthalmopathy from stable hyperthyroidism.

The germline CDR1 and CDR2 sequences are SGHTA and FQGNSA. Trimming shortened V by 2 bases and J by 0 bases, and 11 bases separated the two germline ends. This CDR3 is built from 15 residues. Using RNA transcripts as the source, TCR beta CDR3 regions were amplified. The primer set for the first-round RT-PCR of the TCR CDR3 was HTBI. TCRdb re-analysed the multiplex PCR reads in MiXCR, keeping a single row per CDR3 protein. The sample shows around 700,000 distinct CDR3 sequences, just over 35% of them seen only once. This clonotype was detected many times. Its specificity is not known. The chain carries TRBV7-2 and TRBJ2-7; no firm D call. Sequencing input: blood. The sequence was obtained from a woman in her thirties or forties with Graves' hyperthyroidism. The CDR3 sequence is CASSLFGQASYEQYF. For the CDR3, the DNA is TGTGCCAGCAGCTTATTCGGCCAGGCCTCCTACGAGCAGTACTTC.